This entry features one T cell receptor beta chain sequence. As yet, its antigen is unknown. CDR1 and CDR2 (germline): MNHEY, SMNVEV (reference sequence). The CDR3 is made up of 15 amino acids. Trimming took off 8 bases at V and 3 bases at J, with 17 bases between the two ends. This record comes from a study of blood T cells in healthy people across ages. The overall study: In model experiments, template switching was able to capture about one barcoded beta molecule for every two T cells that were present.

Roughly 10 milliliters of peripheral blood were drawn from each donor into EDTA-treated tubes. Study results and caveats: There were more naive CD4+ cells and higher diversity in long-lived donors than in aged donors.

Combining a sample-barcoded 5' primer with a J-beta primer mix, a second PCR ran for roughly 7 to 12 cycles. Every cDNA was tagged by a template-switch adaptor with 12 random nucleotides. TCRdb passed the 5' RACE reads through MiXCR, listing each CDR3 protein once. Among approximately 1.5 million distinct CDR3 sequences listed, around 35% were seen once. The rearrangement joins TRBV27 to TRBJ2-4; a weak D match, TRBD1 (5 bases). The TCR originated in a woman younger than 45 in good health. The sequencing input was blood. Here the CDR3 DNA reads TGTGCCAGCGGATCCCCCGGACAAAGCAAAAACATTCAGTACTTC. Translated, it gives CASGSPGQSKNIQYF.